The rows below give T cell receptor beta chains drawn from one sample of a study of T cell responses to AZD1222 COVID-19 vaccine. TCRdb's copy holds only in-frame clones and misses some; the assay was immunoSEQ multiplex PCR. The sample has about 110,000 clones; roughly 90% are singletons. The input for sequencing was peripheral blood, taken on day 0 of MenACWY control vaccination. Receptor source: an adult in good health. Each CDR3 is given with its conserved first and last residue. The D gene is left open where the match is weak.

v_call	j_call	d_call	cdr3_aa
TRBV29-1	TRBJ2-2	TRBD1	CSVLMTGDTGELFF
TRBV7-9	TRBJ2-2	.	CASSALPTGRTGELFF
TRBV4-3	TRBJ2-1	TRBD2	CASSQEAVVSGIVGSYNEQFF
TRBV12-3/TRBV12-4	TRBJ2-7	TRBD2	CASSSYAGGHRF
TRBV3-1/TRBV3-2	TRBJ2-3	.	CASSHGGRTDTQYF
TRBV4-2	TRBJ2-7	.	CASSQGISGNYEQYF
TRBV7-9	TRBJ1-1	.	CASSLGSERNTEAFF
TRBV9	TRBJ2-5	.	CASSVGAGRGETQYF
TRBV4-3	TRBJ2-7	.	CASSQALKDLYEQYF
TRBV2	TRBJ2-7	TRBD1	CASTQGGTGISYEQYF
TRBV25-1	TRBJ1-1	.	CASSGGLWTEAFF
TRBV27	TRBJ1-4	TRBD1	CASSARQGANEKLFF
TRBV6-2/TRBV6-3	TRBJ2-7	.	CASSYAGGGSYEQYF
TRBV20-1	TRBJ1-2	.	CSAGEGAHTGYTF
TRBV5-1	TRBJ2-7	TRBD1	CASSFGDRVPEQYF
TRBV19	TRBJ1-4	TRBD1	CASQGVPTNEKLFF
TRBV6-5	TRBJ1-1	.	CASRTVRNTEAFF
TRBV18	TRBJ1-4	TRBD1	CASSPRGTGGQKLFF
TRBV7-2	TRBJ1-4	.	CASSGRVDNEKLFF
TRBV4-1	TRBJ1-6	.	CASSQTGLWSPLHF
TRBV4-3	TRBJ1-1	.	CASSQEYSVRKAFF
TRBV28	TRBJ1-4	.	CASSLAGQTNEKLFF
TRBV4-1	TRBJ1-4	.	CASSQDRATNEKLFF
TRBV9	TRBJ2-1	TRBD1	CASSVDPGQGQRFF
TRBV19	TRBJ1-6	.	CASSARSALQGRQSPLHF
TRBV18	TRBJ1-5	TRBD1	CASSKGTDLDQPQHF
TRBV11-2	TRBJ2-1	.	CASSLDRDNEQFF
TRBV5-5	TRBJ1-3	TRBD1	CASRWGQGTGNTIYF
TRBV7-2	TRBJ1-2	.	CASSPQEDYGYTF
TRBV6-2/TRBV6-3	TRBJ2-7	.	CASSHHRAIYEQYF
TRBV11-3	TRBJ2-2	TRBD2	CASSPPTSGTYTGELFF
TRBV6-2/TRBV6-3	TRBJ1-5	.	CASSDNLLRAVSNQPQHF
TRBV15	TRBJ1-1	.	CATSRDLSGVSTEAFF
TRBV7-3	TRBJ1-2	TRBD1	CASSPDRSPTYYGYTF
TRBV18	TRBJ1-5	.	CASSEGRSNQPQHF
TRBV5-1	TRBJ2-1	TRBD2	CASRSSGGASYNEQFF
TRBV27	TRBJ2-5	.	CASSFGGGAPDLYQETQYF
TRBV28	TRBJ1-5	.	CASIPLAANQPQHF
TRBV2	TRBJ2-5	TRBD1	CASKGRGETQYF
TRBV7-3	TRBJ2-3	.	CASSLLGLRTDTQYF
TRBV7-8	TRBJ1-5	.	CASSPTDISNQPQHF
TRBV27	TRBJ1-1	.	CASSFLGEAFF
TRBV11-2	TRBJ2-7	.	CASSLVVGEQYF
TRBV28	TRBJ2-6	TRBD1	CASSPWITQGAAVRYGANVLTF
TRBV4-3	TRBJ2-1	.	CASSHSEINEQFF
TRBV30	TRBJ1-2	TRBD1	CAWSVSDRGGYTF
TRBV9	TRBJ2-1	.	CASSYPIGQDLYNEQFF
TRBV27	TRBJ2-3	TRBD2	CASSSPGGTQYF
TRBV7-3	TRBJ2-5	.	CASSQRGGQETQYF
TRBV15	TRBJ2-6	.	CATSPHTGTYPVLTF
TRBV28	TRBJ2-3	TRBD2	CASSLTSGNTDTQYF